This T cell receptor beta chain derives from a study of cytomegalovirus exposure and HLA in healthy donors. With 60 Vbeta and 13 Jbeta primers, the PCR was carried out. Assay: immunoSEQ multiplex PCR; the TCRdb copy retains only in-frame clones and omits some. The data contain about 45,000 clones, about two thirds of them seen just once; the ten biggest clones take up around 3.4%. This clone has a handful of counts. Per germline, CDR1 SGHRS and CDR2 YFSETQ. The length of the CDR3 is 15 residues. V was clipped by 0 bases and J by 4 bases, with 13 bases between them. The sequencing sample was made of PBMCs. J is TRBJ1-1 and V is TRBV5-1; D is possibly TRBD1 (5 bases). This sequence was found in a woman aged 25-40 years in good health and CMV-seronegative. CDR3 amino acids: CASSLGWGESTEAFF. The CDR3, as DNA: TGCGCCAGCAGCTTGGGTTGGGGGGAGAGCACTGAAGCTTTCTTT.